The 27 T cell receptor beta chains presented below share a single source sample, sequenced in a study of cytomegalovirus exposure and HLA in healthy donors. The PCR ran on 60 Vbeta and 13 Jbeta primers. Profiled with immunoSEQ multiplex PCR; TCRdb holds only in-frame clones, not every one. The data show around 75,000 clones, 75% to 85% seen once. The sequencing input was PBMCs. These receptors came from a man aged 35 to 55 in good health and CMV-seronegative.

V usage is TRBV29-1 and J usage is TRBJ2-1, with 7 bases identical to TRBD1. The CDR3 runs 15 residues. CDR1 SQVTM and CDR2 ANQGSEA come from the germline V gene. The V segment lost 4 bases and the J segment 0 bases; nucleotides outside the gene matches: 6. CDR3 loop: CSVAPGQSSYNEQFF. CDR3 nucleotides: TGCAGCGTTGCCCCGGGACAGAGCTCCTACAATGAGCAGTTCTTC.

The rearrangement joins TRBV6-5 to TRBJ2-5, with TRBD1 identical over 9 bases. Trimming removed 6 bases from V and 1 base from J; junction bases left unmatched: 6. This CDR3 is 15 amino acids long. Germline CDR1 is MNHEY and CDR2 is SVGAGI. The CDR3 bases are TGTGCCAGCAGCTTCGGACAGGGGATCCAAGAGACCCAGTACTTC. It is translated as CASSFGQGIQETQYF.

This clone showed up just a few times. Here the CDR3 DNA reads TGTGCCAGCAGTTTCGACATCTCGGGGACTGAAGCTTTCTTT. It is translated as CASSFDISGTEAFF. This rearrangement joins TRBV6-5 to TRBJ1-1, with D hard to call. V shed 4 bases and J shed 5 bases, with 14 bases lying between them. CDR3 length: 14 residues. The germline V gene has CDR1 MNHEY and CDR2 SVGAGI.

For the CDR3, the DNA is TGTGCCAGCAGCTTAGTCGAGCGGGGTGGCTACACCTTC. It translates to CASSLVERGGYTF. This chain connects TRBV11-2 to TRBJ1-2, with D unclear. From germline, CDR1 is SGHAT and CDR2 FQNNGV. The V gene lost 1 base and the J gene lost 7 bases, with 10 bases spanning the gap. The length of the CDR3 is 13 residues.

The chain links TRBV19 to TRBJ1-2, with 8 bases matching TRBD1. Germline-derived CDR1 and CDR2 are LNHDA and SQIVND (reference sequence). The CDR3 spans 15 residues. The V segment lost 5 bases and the J segment 4 bases; nucleotides outside the gene matches: 9. The CDR3 region has the DNA TGTGCCAGTAGTCCAGGACAGGGTCCGGTCTATGGCTACACCTTC. Amino acid sequence: CASSPGQGPVYGYTF.

The chain combines TRBV7-6 with TRBJ2-2; possibly TRBD2 for D (5 bases). Germline CDR1 is SGHVS and CDR2 is FNYEAQ. The ends were cut back, 2 bases at V and 7 bases at J, with 17 bases in the middle. The CDR3 sequence is 16 residues long. The CDR3 loop is CASSLPLEGMVGELFF. As DNA, the CDR3 is TGTGCCAGCAGCTTACCCCTAGAGGGTATGGTCGGGGAGCTGTTTTTT.

This chain uses TRBV6-5 with TRBJ1-4, with D possibly matching TRBD1 (6 bases). Germline V gene lookup returns CDR1 MNHEY and CDR2 SVGAGI. This CDR3 has 16 amino acids. The germline V and J ends were trimmed by 1 base and 5 bases, with 14 bases remaining between them. The CDR3 DNA reads as TGTGCCAGCAGTTACTTCAGTGGGACACTGAATGAAAAACTGTTTTTT. This sequence encodes CASSYFSGTLNEKLFF.

The chain combines TRBV6-1 with TRBJ1-6; no definite D call. Germline V gene data show CDR1 as MNHNS and CDR2 as SASEGT. V was clipped by 0 bases and J by 7 bases, with 13 bases between them. The CDR3 is made up of 16 amino acids. As DNA, the CDR3 is TGTGCCAGCAGTGAAGCCACCACCGTCGGGAATTCACCCCTCCACTTT. It yields the protein CASSEATTVGNSPLHF.

The chain couples TRBV5-6 to TRBJ2-7; 10 bases agree with TRBD1. The CDR3 totals 14 residues. Losses at the gene ends were 2 bases for V and 5 bases for J; bases not matched to a gene: 4. CDR1 SGHDT and CDR2 YYEEEE come from the germline V gene. The chain's CDR3 is CASSLDRGLHEQYF. The CDR3 nucleotides read TGTGCCAGCAGCTTAGACAGGGGGCTTCACGAGCAGTACTTC. The variable domain in full, with the rest retrieved from reference TRBV5-6 and TRBJ2-7, is DAGVTQSPTHLIKTRGQQVTLRCSPKSGHDTVSWYQQALGQGPQFIFQYYEEEERQRGNFPDRFSGHQFPNYSSELNVNALLLGDSALYLCASSLDRGLHEQYFGPGTRLTVT.

This rearrangement joins TRBV5-1 to TRBJ2-3; 8 bases map to TRBD1. The V and J ends lost 3 bases and 6 bases, in that order; junction bases with no gene match: 6. This CDR3 spans 14 amino acids. CDR1 SGHRS and CDR2 YFSETQ come from the germline V gene. The CDR3 coding sequence is TGCGCCAGCAGCTCCGGACAGGGTGCCGATACGCAGTATTTT. Translation gives CASSSGQGADTQYF.

V is TRBV18 and J is TRBJ1-5; possible D gene TRBD1, 5 bases. The CDR3 covers 14 residues. CDR1 is KGHSH, CDR2 LQKENI, per germline. The ends were cut back, 2 bases at V and 7 bases at J, with 12 bases in the middle. As DNA, the CDR3 is TGTGCCAGCTCACCAGCAGGGATGGAGCAGCCCCAGCATTTT. This sequence encodes CASSPAGMEQPQHF.

The gene calls are TRBV6-5 and TRBJ2-7; 7 nucleotides align to TRBD1. The CDR3 is 15 residues long. Germline V lookup: CDR1 MNHEY, CDR2 SVGAGI. The V gene end was trimmed by 2 bases and the J gene end by 2 bases; junction bases not matched to a gene: 6. The CDR3 DNA sequence: TGTGCCAGCAGTTACCATGGGCAGGGGGCCTACGAGCAGTACTTC. Amino acid sequence: CASSYHGQGAYEQYF.

In its sample, this clone was seen once. This rearrangement joins TRBV6-6 to TRBJ2-2; the D gene is possibly TRBD1 (6 bases). There are 16 residues in the CDR3. Looked up from germline, CDR1 is MNHNY and CDR2 is SVGAGI (reference sequence). Between the trimmed V and J ends, which lost 11 bases and 0 bases, there was a span of 19 bases. Here the CDR3 reads CACTPTGTPNTGELFF. In DNA form, the CDR3 reads TGTGCCTGCACCCCCACCGGGACACCGAACACCGGGGAGCTGTTTTTT.

This clone was picked up a small number of times. The V call is TRBV6-6, the J call TRBJ1-4, with D hard to call. Trimming shortened V by 6 bases and J by 5 bases, and 16 bases separated the two germline ends. The CDR3 runs to 15 residues. From germline, CDR1 is MNHNY and CDR2 SVGAGI (reference sequence). The CDR3 DNA follows: TGTGCCAGCAGCCCCCTGGTTGGAGCCAATGAAAAACTGTTTTTT. It yields the protein CASSPLVGANEKLFF.

This chain connects TRBV18 to TRBJ2-5; tentative D call: TRBD1 (5 bases). The DNA end favors TRBJ2-7, so the J call may be wrong. Germline CDR1 is KGHSH and CDR2 is LQKENI. CDR3 length equals 15 residues. CDR3 protein: CASSLSQARDYEQYF. The CDR3 DNA reads as TGTGCCAGCTCACTCTCACAGGCCAGGGACTACGAGCAGTACTTC.

The chain links TRBV29-1 to TRBJ2-3; D gene uncertain. CDR1 is SQVTM and CDR2 is ANQGSEA in the germline V gene. This CDR3 contains 12 residues. V gave up 8 bases and J gave up 7 bases, with 16 bases separating them. The CDR3 nucleotides are TGCAGCCTCGAGAGGCAGCAGAATACGCAGTATTTT. Its translation is CSLERQQNTQYF.

This chain joins TRBV4-2 and TRBJ1-5, with 7 positions matching TRBD1. Trimming removed 7 bases from V and 2 bases from J; junction bases left unmatched: 5. CDR3 size: 14 residues. Germline V gene sequence: CDR1 LGHNA, CDR2 YNFKEQ. CDR3 region: CASTFDRGNQPQHF. CDR3 sequence (DNA): TGTGCCAGCACCTTCGACAGGGGCAATCAGCCCCAGCATTTT.

The rearrangement uses TRBV5-8 and TRBJ1-4; TRBD1 matches at 8 bases. The J segment lost 11 bases and the V segment lost 4 bases, leaving 16 bases of the junction unmatched. This CDR3 spans 16 amino acids. Germline V gene data show CDR1 as SGHTS and CDR2 as YDEGEE. CDR3 sequence reads: CASSRRATSGGGKLFF. The CDR3 bases are TGTGCCAGCAGCCGTAGGGCGACTTCAGGGGGCGGTAAACTGTTTTTT. The complete variable domain, with remaining parts taken from reference TRBV5-8 and TRBJ1-4, reads EAGVTQSPTHLIKTRGQQATLRCSPISGHTSVYWYQQALGLGLQFLLWYDEGEERNRGNFPPRFSGRQFPNYSSELNVNALELEDSALYLCASSRRATSGGGKLFFGSGTQLSVL.

The chain uses TRBV12-5 and TRBJ2-7; 10 bases align to TRBD2. After removal of 5 bases from V and 2 bases from J, the junction contained 6 bases not matched to a gene. The CDR3 totals 15 residues. The germline CDR1 and CDR2 sequences are LGHNT and FRNRAP. CDR3 protein: CASGLGLAATYEQYF. The CDR3 DNA is TGTGCTAGTGGTCTCGGACTAGCGGCGACCTACGAGCAGTACTTC.

The chain couples TRBV25-1 to TRBJ2-7; D call uncertain. Deletions cut 4 bases from V and 3 bases from J, with 4 bases between. The germline gives CDR1 MGHDK, CDR2 SYGVNS. The CDR3 length is 11 residues. The CDR3 loop reads CASSAVYEQYF. Written as DNA, the CDR3 is TGTGCCAGCAGTGCTGTCTACGAGCAGTACTTC.

The CDR3 nucleotides read TGCGCCAGCAGCCAAGAGAGCGCCGCGGTAGGAAACACCATATATTTT. Translation: CASSQESAAVGNTIYF. The chain is built from TRBV4-1 and TRBJ1-3; no clear D gene. In germline, CDR1 is MGHRA, CDR2 YSYEKL. This CDR3 spans 16 amino acids. V was pared by 0 bases and J by 4 bases, with 13 bases between.

In its sample, this clone was seen a few times. This chain joins TRBV7-8 and TRBJ2-7; 10 bases are shared with TRBD1. Germline values: CDR1 SGHVS, CDR2 FQNEAQ. This CDR3 contains 15 residues. The V and J ends lost 5 bases and 7 bases, in that order; junction bases with no gene match: 11. The CDR3 here is CASSASRQGAGEQYF. DNA for the CDR3: TGTGCCAGCAGCGCTTCCCGACAGGGGGCGGGTGAGCAGTACTTC.

The chain links TRBV4-3 to TRBJ1-1; D gene uncertain. CDR3 size: 15 residues. Germline lookup yields CDR1 LGHNA and CDR2 YSLEER. The V end was cut by 3 bases, the J end by 0 bases, with 11 bases between. The chain's CDR3 is CASSQGRGMNTEAFF. For the CDR3, the DNA is TGCGCCAGCAGCCAGGGGAGAGGGATGAACACTGAAGCTTTCTTT.

The genes are TRBV11-2 and TRBJ2-2, with D maybe TRBD2 (6 bases). V was shortened by 3 bases and J by 3 bases, with 11 bases between the two germline ends. The CDR3 is 15 amino acids. From germline, CDR1 is SGHAT and CDR2 FQNNGV. The CDR3 bases are TGTGCCAGCAGCTTTAGCTCGGGGGACACCGGGGAGCTGTTTTTT. Its protein product is CASSFSSGDTGELFF.

The rearrangement uses TRBV6-4 and TRBJ1-4; D is uncertain. V was pared by 3 bases and J by 0 bases, with 5 bases between. The germline V gene has CDR1 MRHNA and CDR2 SNTAGT. The CDR3 has 14 amino acids. In DNA form, the CDR3 reads TGTGCCAGCAGTGAGAGTGCAACTAATGAAAAACTGTTTTTT. Translated: CASSESATNEKLFF.

The chain uses TRBV10-1 and TRBJ2-1, with D perhaps matching TRBD2 (6 bases). CDR1 and CDR2 from the germline V gene are WNHNN and SYGVQD (reference sequence). The length of the CDR3 is 13 residues. The germline V and J ends were trimmed by 4 bases and 8 bases, with 12 bases remaining between them. The CDR3 DNA sequence: TGCGCCAGCAGTGCCACTAGCAGGGATGAGCAGTTCTTC. Its translation is CASSATSRDEQFF.

The rearrangement joins TRBV4-2 to TRBJ1-1; 12 nucleotides line up with TRBD1. The J segment lost 4 bases and the V segment lost 4 bases, leaving 4 bases of the junction unmatched. The germline V gene has CDR1 LGHNA and CDR2 YNFKEQ. CDR3 size: 15 residues. CDR3 sequence reads: CASSLRDRGLTEAFF. The CDR3 DNA is TGTGCCAGCAGCCTCCGGGACAGGGGGCTCACTGAAGCTTTCTTT.